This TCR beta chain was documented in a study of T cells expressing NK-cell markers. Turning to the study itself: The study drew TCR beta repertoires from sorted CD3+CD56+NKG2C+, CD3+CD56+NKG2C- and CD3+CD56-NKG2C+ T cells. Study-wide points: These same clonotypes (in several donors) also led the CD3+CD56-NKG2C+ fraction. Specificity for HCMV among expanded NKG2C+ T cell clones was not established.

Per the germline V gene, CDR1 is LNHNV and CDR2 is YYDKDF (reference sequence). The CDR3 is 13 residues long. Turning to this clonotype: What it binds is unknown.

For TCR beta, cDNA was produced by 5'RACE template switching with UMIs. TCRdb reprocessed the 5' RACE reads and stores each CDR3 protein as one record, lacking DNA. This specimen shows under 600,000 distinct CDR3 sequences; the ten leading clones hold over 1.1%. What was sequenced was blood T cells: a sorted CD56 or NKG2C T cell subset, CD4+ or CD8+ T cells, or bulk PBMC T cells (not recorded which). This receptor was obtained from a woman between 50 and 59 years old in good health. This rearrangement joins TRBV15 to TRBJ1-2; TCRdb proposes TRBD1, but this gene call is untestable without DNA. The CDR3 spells CATSITGNYGYTF.